This entry lists 12 T cell receptor beta chains sequenced from one sample in a study of blood T cells in healthy people across ages. Primed by a sample-barcoded 5' primer and a J-beta primer mix, a second PCR proceeded for roughly 6 to 12 cycles. One entry per CDR3 protein, called by TCRdb with MiXCR from the 5' RACE reads. The sample has hundreds of thousands of distinct CDR3 sequences, over 45% seen once. Specimen: blood. Source of these receptors: a woman aged 55-69 years in good health.

V and J are TRBV16 and TRBJ1-1; 7 bases line up with TRBD1. Germline CDR1 and CDR2: KGHSY and FQNENV. Losses at the gene ends were 4 bases for V and 11 bases for J; bases not matched to a gene: 7. The CDR3 is 12 residues long. CDR3 sequence reads: CASSPRQGTAFF. The CDR3 coding sequence is TGTGCCAGCAGCCCTAGACAGGGTACGGCTTTCTTT.

CDR3 in amino acids: CASSQSWDRYYGYTF. For the CDR3, the DNA is TGTGCCAGCAGCCAATCTTGGGACAGATACTATGGCTACACCTTC. The V call is TRBV4-2, the J call TRBJ1-2; TRBD1 matches at 7 bases. The V gene's germline CDR1 is LGHNA and CDR2 YNFKEQ. Unmatched junction bases numbered 6, after V lost 2 bases and J lost 3 bases. The CDR3 is 15 amino acids.

The chain is built from TRBV7-2 and TRBJ2-1; 10 bases match TRBD1. The CDR3 runs to 16 residues. CDR1 is SGHTA and CDR2 is FQGNSA in the germline V gene. The junction had 13 bases not matched to a gene; V was cut back by 5 bases and J by 9 bases. The CDR3 loop is CASSLRAGQGFSEQFF. The CDR3 DNA is TGTGCCAGCAGCCTCCGGGCGGGACAGGGGTTCTCTGAGCAGTTCTTC.

This clonotype was seen a few times. Here the CDR3 reads CASSFAGAHTGELFF. CDR3 DNA: TGCGCCAGCAGCTTCGCGGGAGCCCACACCGGGGAGCTGTTTTTT. This chain uses TRBV5-1 with TRBJ2-2, with 7 bases aligning to TRBD2. V trimming: 2 bases; J trimming: 3 bases; junction bases outside the gene matches: 4. Germline V lookup: CDR1 SGHRS, CDR2 YFSETQ. The CDR3 length is 15 residues.

V usage is TRBV20-1 and J usage is TRBJ2-1; D gene ambiguous. In germline, CDR1 is DFQATT, CDR2 SNEGSKA (reference sequence). The CDR3 runs to 10 residues. Trimming removed 1 base from V and 10 bases from J, with 5 bases in between. DNA of the CDR3: TGCAGTGCTAGAGTATGGGAGCAGTTCTTC. Amino acid sequence: CSARVWEQFF.

The rearrangement links TRBV11-1 to TRBJ2-1; 7 bases are a match to TRBD2. V lost 5 bases, J lost 4 bases, and 5 bases stayed unmatched. The CDR3 runs to 14 residues. Germline V gene data show CDR1 as SGHAT and CDR2 as FQDESV (reference sequence). CDR3 in DNA: TGTGCCAGCAGCGGACTAGTGGGATACAATGAGCAGTTCTTC. Amino acid sequence: CASSGLVGYNEQFF.

The gene calls are TRBV20-1 and TRBJ1-4; no definite D call. The length of the CDR3 is 20 residues. CDR1 DFQATT and CDR2 SNEGSKA come from the germline V gene (reference sequence). Trimming removed 0 bases at V and 6 bases at J, with 29 bases between. Written as DNA, the CDR3 is TGCAGTGCTAGAGATCATTGGGGATTTTCCTCTCAGTGGCGTGATGAAAAACTGTTTTTT. Its translation is CSARDHWGFSSQWRDEKLFF.

In nucleotides, the CDR3 is TGTGCCAGCAGCCCTTGGAGGGGAAAGGAGCCCACAGATACGCAGTATTTT. Translated: CASSPWRGKEPTDTQYF. This chain links TRBV28 with TRBJ2-3, with D possibly TRBD2 on 6 matching bases. The CDR3 contains 17 residues. CDR1 and CDR2 (germline): MDHEN, SYDVKM. V was clipped by 6 bases and J by 2 bases, with 21 bases between them.

This chain uses TRBV4-1 with TRBJ1-5, with 7 nucleotides matching TRBD1. The CDR3 runs 14 residues. CDR1 MGHRA and CDR2 YSYEKL come from the germline V gene. Germline trimming cut 0 bases from V and 7 bases from J; bases unmatched to any gene: 3. CDR3 protein: CASSQDQGVQPQHF. The CDR3 nucleotides are TGCGCCAGCAGCCAAGACCAGGGGGTCCAGCCCCAGCATTTT.

This clonotype has a single count. The chain's CDR3 is CASSHRFQNTEAFF. In nucleotides, the CDR3 is TGTGCCAGCAGCCATCGTTTCCAGAACACTGAAGCTTTCTTT. J is TRBJ1-1 and V is TRBV6-2 or TRBV6-3; D not resolved. The germline V gene encodes CDR1 MNHEY and CDR2 SVGEGT. V was trimmed by 6 bases and J by 1 base, leaving 12 bases between them. The length of the CDR3 is 14 residues.

Note on this clonotype: This could be a read error, since a much larger clone is one nucleotide away. The rearrangement links TRBV20-1 to TRBJ2-1; the match to TRBD2 covers 11 bases. The germline V gene encodes CDR1 DFQATT and CDR2 SNEGSKA (reference sequence). This CDR3 contains 16 residues. V was pared by 5 bases and J by 5 bases, with 11 bases of the junction left unmatched. CDR3 loop: CSAPTRLAGIHNEQFF. In DNA form, the CDR3 reads TGCAGTGCTCCAACGCGACTAGCGGGAATCCACAATGAGCAGTTCTTC.

The chain is built from TRBV2 and TRBJ1-1, with D possibly TRBD1 on 6 matching bases. Germline V CDR1 and CDR2: SNHLY, FYNNEI. Trimming stripped 6 bases from V and 1 base from J, with 12 bases between. The CDR3 covers 14 residues. DNA of the CDR3: TGTGCCAGCAGCCGGGACATCCCGAACACTGAAGCTTTCTTT. Translation gives CASSRDIPNTEAFF.